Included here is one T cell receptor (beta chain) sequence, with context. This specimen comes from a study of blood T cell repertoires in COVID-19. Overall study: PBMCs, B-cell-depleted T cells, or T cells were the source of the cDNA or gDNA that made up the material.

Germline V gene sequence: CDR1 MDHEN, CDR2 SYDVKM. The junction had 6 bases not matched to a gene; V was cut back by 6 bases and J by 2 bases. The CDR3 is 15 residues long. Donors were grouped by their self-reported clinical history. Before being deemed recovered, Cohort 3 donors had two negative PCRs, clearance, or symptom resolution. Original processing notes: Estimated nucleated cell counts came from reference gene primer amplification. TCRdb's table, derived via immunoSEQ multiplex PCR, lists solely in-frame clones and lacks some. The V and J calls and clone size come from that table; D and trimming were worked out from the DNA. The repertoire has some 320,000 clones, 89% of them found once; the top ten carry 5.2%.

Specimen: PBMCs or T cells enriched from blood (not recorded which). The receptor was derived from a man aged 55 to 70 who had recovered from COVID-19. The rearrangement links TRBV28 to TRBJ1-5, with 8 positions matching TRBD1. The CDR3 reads CASSRDRGGNQPQHF. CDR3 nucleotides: TGTGCCAGCAGCCGCGACAGGGGAGGCAATCAGCCCCAGCATTTT. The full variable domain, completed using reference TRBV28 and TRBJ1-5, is DVKVTQSSRYLVKRTGEKVFLECVQDMDHENMFWYRQDPGLGLRLIYFSYDVKMKEKGDIPEGYSVSREKKERFSLILESASTNQTSMYLCASSRDRGGNQPQHFGDGTRLSIL.